This TCR beta chain was captured in a study of cytomegalovirus exposure and HLA in healthy donors. This CDR3 comprises 12 residues. V was trimmed by 7 bases and J by 0 bases, leaving 10 bases between them. Germline CDR1 SQVTM, CDR2 ANQGSEA. Profiled with immunoSEQ multiplex PCR; TCRdb holds only in-frame clones, not every one. Found here are 80,000 to 100,000 clones, roughly 87% of them singletons; the top ten hold around 6%. Comments on this clone: Antigen specificity is unknown.

Study-wide points: There were some public TCRs occurring in many donors, but most TCR sequences were rare. A few chains tied to CMV proved CMV antigen-specific in vitro.

This chain uses TRBV29-1 with TRBJ2-7; D might be TRBD1 (5 bases). This receptor was identified in a young man in good health and CMV-seropositive. The sample was PBMCs. The CDR3 loop reads CSARVSSYEQYF. The CDR3 DNA reads TGCAGCGCCAGGGTAAGCTCCTACGAGCAGTACTTC.